This entry lists 28 T cell receptor beta chains sequenced from one sample in a study of blood T cell repertoires in COVID-19. The repertoire was sequenced with immunoSEQ multiplex PCR; TCRdb's copy has only in-frame clones and lacks some. Altogether roughly 150,000 clones are present, about nine tenths being singletons, with the ten largest covering roughly a sixth. Sequenced: peripheral blood. These receptors all stem from a man in his 60s with active or convalescent COVID-19.

This chain links TRBV7-2 with TRBJ2-5, with 12 bases aligning to TRBD2. The CDR3 runs 16 residues. The germline V gene has CDR1 SGHTA and CDR2 FQGNSA. After removal of 4 bases from V and 4 bases from J, the junction contained 7 bases not matched to a gene. The CDR3 here is CASSSLAGGPAETQYF. In DNA, the CDR3 is TGTGCCAGCAGCTCCCTAGCGGGGGGGCCAGCAGAGACCCAGTACTTC. The full variable domain, its missing parts supplied by reference TRBV7-2 and TRBJ2-5, is GAGVSQSPSNKVTEKGKDVELRCDPISGHTALYWYRQSLGQGLEFLIYFQGNSAPDKSGLPSDRFSAERTGGSVSTLTIQRTQQEDSAVYLCASSSLAGGPAETQYFGPGTRLLVL.

This chain connects TRBV6-5 to TRBJ2-5; 10 bases map to TRBD2. CDR1 and CDR2 from the germline V gene are MNHEY and SVGAGI. CDR3 size: 13 residues. V was clipped by 6 bases and J by 5 bases; unmatched bases: 3. The CDR3 bases are TGTGCCAGCAGAACGACTAGCGGGGAGACCCAGTACTTC. Amino acid sequence: CASRTTSGETQYF.

This sequence joins TRBV15 and TRBJ2-6; no clear D. Trimming shortened V by 4 bases and J by 0 bases, and 7 bases separated the two germline ends. This CDR3 spans 15 amino acids. Germline lookup yields CDR1 LNHNV and CDR2 YYDKDF (reference sequence). CDR3 amino acids: CATSKRNSGANVLTF. CDR3 nucleotides: TGTGCCACCAGCAAGCGAAACTCTGGGGCCAACGTCCTGACTTTC.

This chain joins TRBV6-5 and TRBJ1-4, with 7 nucleotides matching TRBD1. Germline CDR1 is MNHEY and CDR2 is SVGAGI. J was trimmed by 2 bases and V by 2 bases; bases with no gene match: 2. The CDR3 runs to 15 residues. CDR3 nucleotide sequence: TGTGCCAGCAGTTACGAGGGACAGACTAATGAAAAACTGTTTTTT. Translating it yields CASSYEGQTNEKLFF.

V usage is TRBV2 and J usage is TRBJ1-1; tentative D call: TRBD1 (5 bases). The CDR3 contains 14 residues. The germline CDR1 and CDR2 sequences are SNHLY and FYNNEI. The V end lost 1 base, the J end lost 4 bases, and 10 bases lay between the germline ends. CDR3 protein: CASSEGKGRTEAFF. The CDR3 DNA reads TGTGCCAGCAGTGAAGGTAAGGGGCGCACTGAAGCTTTCTTT. Looking up the rest from reference TRBV2 and TRBJ1-1 gives the full variable domain: EPEVTQTPSHQVTQMGQEVILRCVPISNHLYFYWYRQILGQKVEFLVSFYNNEISEKSEIFDDQFSVERPDGSNFTLKIRSTKLEDSAMYFCASSEGKGRTEAFFGQGTRLTVV.

The V and J genes are TRBV10-3 and TRBJ2-7; 9 bases align to TRBD1. Germline V gene sequence: CDR1 ENHRY, CDR2 SYGVKD. Germline trimming cut 5 bases from V and 5 bases from J; bases unmatched to any gene: 7. The CDR3 has 14 amino acids. The DNA for the CDR3 is TGTGCCATCAGTAAGGGACAGGGTAAGGACGAGCAGTACTTC. Translated, it gives CAISKGQGKDEQYF.

This chain links TRBV11-3 with TRBJ1-3, with D maybe TRBD1 (6 bases). The CDR3 is 15 amino acids. The germline gives CDR1 SGHNT, CDR2 YENEEA. V was pared by 6 bases and J by 2 bases, with 14 bases between. Here the CDR3 DNA reads TGTGCCAGCAGTCCTTTAGGGGGTCCTGGAAACACCATATATTTT. It is translated as CASSPLGGPGNTIYF.

This clone was recorded only once. The chain joins TRBV6-5 to TRBJ1-1; 8 bases agree with TRBD1. V gave up 2 bases and J gave up 1 base; unmatched junction bases: 3. Germline CDR1 and CDR2: MNHEY and SVGAGI. CDR3 size: 15 residues. The CDR3 region is CASSYGTGRNTEAFF. The CDR3 DNA reads as TGTGCCAGCAGTTACGGGACAGGTCGGAACACTGAAGCTTTCTTT.

The chain employs TRBV6-5 and TRBJ2-7, with 9 bases matching TRBD2. V lost 8 bases, J lost 3 bases, and 8 bases stayed unmatched. The CDR3 loop spans 14 amino acids. Germline CDR1 MNHEY, CDR2 SVGAGI. CDR3 residues: CASVVAGAIYEQYF. The CDR3 region has the DNA TGTGCCAGCGTGGTAGCGGGAGCAATCTACGAGCAGTACTTC.

The chain employs TRBV7-2 and TRBJ1-1, with D possibly being TRBD1 (6 bases). The V end lost 8 bases, the J end lost 1 base, and 14 bases lay between the germline ends. The germline V gene has CDR1 SGHTA and CDR2 FQGNSA. CDR3 length: 14 amino acids. Here the CDR3 DNA reads TGTGCCAGCGGTTCCATAGGGGGGAACACTGAAGCTTTCTTT. Protein product: CASGSIGGNTEAFF.

This chain connects TRBV29-1 to TRBJ1-2; the D gene is possibly TRBD1 (5 bases). Looked up from germline, CDR1 is SQVTM and CDR2 is ANQGSEA. CDR3 size: 12 residues. V dropped 4 bases and J dropped 4 bases, with 10 bases sitting between them. The CDR3 region has the DNA TGCAGCGTTGTCAGGGCCCTCTATGGCTACACCTTC. Translation gives CSVVRALYGYTF.

The V call is TRBV2, the J call TRBJ2-2, with D maybe TRBD2 (6 bases). Germline-derived CDR1 and CDR2 are SNHLY and FYNNEI. There are 17 residues in the CDR3. V was clipped by 7 bases and J by 4 bases, with 22 bases between them. This CDR3 reads CASTKEVGTSGTGELFF. CDR3 DNA sequence: TGTGCCAGCACCAAGGAGGTCGGGACTTCCGGCACCGGGGAGCTGTTTTTT. The whole variable domain, filled in from reference TRBV2 and TRBJ2-2, reads EPEVTQTPSHQVTQMGQEVILRCVPISNHLYFYWYRQILGQKVEFLVSFYNNEISEKSEIFDDQFSVERPDGSNFTLKIRSTKLEDSAMYFCASTKEVGTSGTGELFFGEGSRLTVL.

The chain combines TRBV6-6 with TRBJ1-6; no firm D call. This CDR3 has 16 amino acids. Germline loops: CDR1 MNHNY, CDR2 SVGAGI (reference sequence). V lost 1 base and J 0 bases, leaving 7 bases between the germline ends. CDR3 amino acids: CASSYLGSSYNSPLHF. In DNA form, the CDR3 reads TGTGCCAGCAGTTACTTGGGCAGCTCCTATAATTCACCCCTCCACTTT.

The V and J genes are TRBV20-1 and TRBJ2-1; 14 bases line up with TRBD2. Germline V gene sequence: CDR1 DFQATT, CDR2 SNEGSKA (reference sequence). The V gene end was trimmed by 3 bases and the J gene end by 4 bases; junction bases not matched to a gene: 8. The CDR3 extends over 17 amino acids. The CDR3 protein is CSASGTSGSRFYNEQFF. The CDR3 bases are TGCAGTGCTAGTGGGACTAGCGGGAGCCGATTTTACAATGAGCAGTTCTTC.

The chain employs TRBV30 and TRBJ1-1; 9 bases align to TRBD1. Trimming took 1 base from V and 10 from J; bases not matched to a gene: 7. CDR1 and CDR2 from the germline V gene are GTSNPN and SVGIG (reference sequence). The CDR3 length is 13 residues. The CDR3 sequence is CAWSAQQGAGAFF. CDR3 sequence (DNA): TGTGCCTGGAGTGCCCAACAGGGGGCAGGAGCTTTCTTT.

This chain uses TRBV5-4 with TRBJ1-4, with a possible D match to TRBD1 (5 bases). Germline V gives CDR1 SGHNT, CDR2 YYREEE (reference sequence). This CDR3 is built from 17 residues. Trimming pared 3 bases from V and 3 bases from J, leaving 18 bases between. The CDR3 loop reads CASSSRRGSGANEKLFF. DNA of the CDR3: TGTGCCAGCAGCTCAAGGCGGGGGAGCGGAGCTAATGAAAAACTGTTTTTT.

This chain uses TRBV15 with TRBJ1-6; TRBD1 might be the D (6 bases). This CDR3 has 17 amino acids. Germline V gene sequence: CDR1 LNHNV, CDR2 YYDKDF (reference sequence). The V and J ends lost 0 bases and 3 bases respectively, with 12 bases between them. The CDR3 sequence is CATSRDLQGYYNSPLHF. CDR3 DNA sequence: TGTGCCACCAGCAGAGATCTGCAGGGGTACTATAATTCACCCCTCCACTTT.

The chain joins TRBV18 to TRBJ1-1; D is undetermined. Trimming took off 1 base at V and 8 bases at J, with 17 bases between the two ends. Germline V gene sequence: CDR1 KGHSH, CDR2 LQKENI. CDR3 length: 15 residues. CDR3 protein: CASSPRFGLEEEAFF. DNA for the CDR3: TGTGCCAGCTCACCACGGTTCGGCCTCGAGGAGGAAGCTTTCTTT.

This chain links TRBV10-3 with TRBJ2-3; 12 bases fit TRBD2. The length of the CDR3 is 14 residues. Germline V gene lookup returns CDR1 ENHRY and CDR2 SYGVKD. With V trimmed by 9 bases and J by 2 bases, 3 bases remained unmatched. CDR3 region: CAMRLAGDTDTQYF. CDR3 DNA: TGTGCCATGCGACTAGCGGGGGACACAGATACGCAGTATTTT.

The gene calls are TRBV12-5 and TRBJ1-1, with D hard to call. Trimming shortened V by 6 bases and J by 5 bases, and 22 bases separated the two germline ends. The length of the CDR3 is 16 residues. The germline CDR1 and CDR2 sequences are LGHNT and FRNRAP. This CDR3 is CASGHAGLSLGTEAFF. The CDR3 DNA sequence: TGTGCTAGTGGCCACGCCGGACTTTCCTTGGGGACTGAAGCTTTCTTT.

The chain links TRBV7-8 to TRBJ1-3; no clear D gene. The CDR3 totals 15 residues. The V end was cut by 1 base, the J end by 0 bases, with 7 bases between. Germline V gene sequence: CDR1 SGHVS, CDR2 FQNEAQ. CDR3 amino acids: CASSLDRASGNTIYF. Written as DNA, the CDR3 is TGTGCCAGCAGCTTAGACAGAGCCTCTGGAAACACCATATATTTT. Together with reference TRBV7-8 and TRBJ1-3, the CDR3 gives the full variable domain: GAGVSQSPRYKVAKRGQDVALRCDPISGHVSLFWYQQALGQGPEFLTYFQNEAQLDKSGLPSDRFFAERPEGSVSTLKIQRTQQEDSAVYLCASSLDRASGNTIYFGEGSWLTVV.

V and J are TRBV2 and TRBJ1-5; no firm D call. Germline V gene lookup returns CDR1 SNHLY and CDR2 FYNNEI. The CDR3 length is 13 residues. V was trimmed by 3 bases and J by 5 bases, leaving 8 bases between them. The DNA for the CDR3 is TGTGCCAGCAGTGATGAACGCGATCAGCCCCAGCATTTT. This codes for CASSDERDQPQHF.

The chain links TRBV5-4 to TRBJ2-3; D is ambiguous. The CDR3 consists of 13 residues. Germline CDR1 SGHNT, CDR2 YYREEE (reference sequence). Trimming pared 1 base from V and 3 bases from J, leaving 6 bases between. CDR3 sequence (DNA): TGTGCCAGCAGCTTGCAGGCGACAGATACGCAGTATTTT. It codes for CASSLQATDTQYF.

V is TRBV12-5 and J is TRBJ1-1; no reliable D call. This CDR3 spans 15 amino acids. Germline V gene lookup returns CDR1 LGHNT and CDR2 FRNRAP. The V and J ends lost 0 bases and 1 base respectively, with 9 bases between them. The CDR3 DNA is TGTGCTAGTGGTTTGGTCACTGTCACGAACACTGAAGCTTTCTTT. Translated, it gives CASGLVTVTNTEAFF.

The V call is TRBV2, the J call TRBJ2-2; 8 positions match TRBD2. There are 15 residues in the CDR3. CDR1 and CDR2 (germline): SNHLY, FYNNEI. The trim removed 7 bases at V and 2 bases at J, leaving 6 bases unmatched. CDR3 in amino acids: CASKGSGTNTGELFF. CDR3 bases: TGTGCCAGCAAAGGTAGCGGGACTAACACCGGGGAGCTGTTTTTT.

This rearrangement joins TRBV11-2 to TRBJ1-1, with 7 bases aligning to TRBD1. The V segment lost 5 bases and the J segment 4 bases; nucleotides outside the gene matches: 4. Germline V gene sequence: CDR1 SGHAT, CDR2 FQNNGV. CDR3 length: 13 amino acids. CDR3 DNA: TGTGCCAGCAGCAGGGGGCAATCCACTGAAGCTTTCTTT. This gives the protein CASSRGQSTEAFF.

The DNA for the CDR3 is TGTGCCAGCAGGCAGACAGGGGGCGATGAGCAGTTCTTC. It is translated as CASRQTGGDEQFF. V gene TRBV2 combines with J gene TRBJ2-1; 10 positions match TRBD1. The CDR3 is 13 amino acids. The ends lost 6 bases at V and 8 bases at J; junction bases unmatched: 4. CDR1 SNHLY and CDR2 FYNNEI come from the germline V gene.

The chain has TRBV5-1 and TRBJ1-1; D gene uncertain. Germline V gene lookup returns CDR1 SGHRS and CDR2 YFSETQ. V was trimmed by 4 bases and J by 0 bases, leaving 16 bases between them. The CDR3 has 16 amino acids. The CDR3 bases are TGCGCCAGCAGCCCCGACACCGGGGTAGTGAACACTGAAGCTTTCTTT. Residues: CASSPDTGVVNTEAFF.